Listed here is a single T cell receptor beta chain. Its antigen is undetermined. Trimming removed 5 bases at V and 5 bases at J, with 18 bases between. Germline CDR1 and CDR2: SGHNT and YENEEA. The CDR3 has 16 amino acids. These data originate in a study of T cell responses to AZD1222 COVID-19 vaccine. Study findings and constraints: Clonal diversity may have been underestimated, and the donors were mostly white British, with more females than males. Nearly half of spike-specific TCRs reportedly target unmutated variant regions. Across the whole spike, CD4 TCRs peaked at regions 160-218 and 743-854. The breadth and depth of Spike-specific TCRs increased once two AZD1222 doses had been given.

The data were produced by immunoSEQ multiplex PCR, yet TCRdb's version contains in-frame clones alone and is incomplete. The sample carries roughly 93,000 clones, roughly 88% recorded once. This sequence joins TRBV11-3 and TRBJ2-2; D unclear. This sequence originates from an adult in good health. This sample comprised peripheral blood, obtained on day 0 of AZD1222 vaccination. CDR3 sequence: CASSPNYLGGTGELFF. The CDR3, as DNA: TGTGCCAGCAGCCCCAATTACTTGGGTGGGACCGGGGAGCTGTTTTTT.